This T cell receptor (beta chain) is from a study of vaccination effects on CD4 cells after COVID-19. As regards this clone: The antigen is not known.

CDR1 is MNHEY and CDR2 is SVGAGI in the germline V gene. Unmatched junction bases numbered 1, after V lost 6 bases and J lost 0 bases. CDR3 length: 14 residues. In the ViraFEST assay, antigen-specific CD4+ clonotypes were identified by expansion after peptide-pool stimulation. At the end of around eleven days of culture, CD4+ T cells were isolated. Two-dose BNT162b2 or mRNA-1273 vaccination was given to participants. Assay: immunoSEQ multiplex PCR; the TCRdb copy retains only in-frame clones and omits some. The sample contains roughly 24,000 clones, about four fifths of which appear only once. V and J are TRBV6-5 and TRBJ1-2, with 10 bases that match TRBD1. The receptor comes from a human donor who received a COVID-19 vaccine. Some clones in this sample may be carry-over from other donors' samples. The specimen comprised CD4+ T cells from PBMCs cultured with SARS-CoV-2 spike peptides, sampled after COVID-19 vaccination. CDR3 sequence: CASRDRGTNYGYTF. DNA for the CDR3: TGTGCCAGCAGGGACAGGGGGACTAACTATGGCTACACCTTC.